This TCR beta chain was retrieved from a study of blood T cell repertoires in COVID-19. Assay: immunoSEQ multiplex PCR; the TCRdb copy retains only in-frame clones and omits some. The table includes about 300,000 clones, 89% detected once. Trimming cost V 2 bases and J 4 bases, with 9 bases left between them. The CDR3 extends over 14 amino acids. From germline, CDR1 is MDHEN and CDR2 SYDVKM. This sequence joins TRBV28 and TRBJ2-1, with D possibly TRBD2 on 5 matching bases. The specimen was peripheral blood. This receptor was identified in a woman under 40 with COVID-19, enrolled during active disease. CDR3 protein: CASSLIGEYNEQFF. CDR3 DNA: TGTGCCAGCAGTTTAATTGGGGAGTACAATGAGCAGTTCTTC.